This section outlines one T cell receptor beta chain sequence together with its context. What it binds is not known. Cultured CD4+ T-cell DNA underwent Oncomine TCR Beta short-read sequencing. The template was genomic DNA from cultured CD4+ T cells. One entry per CDR3 protein, called by TCRdb with MiXCR from the PCR reads. The sample has over 12,000 distinct CDR3 sequences, roughly 43% seen once. Treatment meaning: roughly 11-day PBMC culture with coronavirus spike peptide pools or control peptides (ViraFEST assay). This specimen comes from a study of vaccination and CD4 T cells after COVID-19. Background on the study: Convalescent patients gave post-COVID blood a median approximately 100 days post-diagnosis, range 35 to 161. Blood was drawn a median 72 days post second dose, range 14 to 241. Control cultures, each given a CEFX pool, an HIV-1 Nef pool, or no peptide, were included.

The sample was cultured CD4+ T cells from blood. This receptor was obtained from a human donor with COVID-19.

CDR3 loop: CASSLRRKLGETQYF. The CDR3 DNA follows: TGTGCCAGCAGCTTAAGGAGGAAGCTAGGGGAGACCCAGTACTTC. This chain links TRBV7-8 with TRBJ2-5; a weak D match, TRBD2 (5 bases). The length of the CDR3 is 15 residues. V shed 2 bases and J shed 5 bases, with 15 bases lying between them. Germline CDR1 SGHVS, CDR2 FQNEAQ.